The rows below give T cell receptor beta chains drawn from one sample of a study of blood T cell repertoires in COVID-19. Repertoires were generated with immunoSEQ multiplex PCR, while TCRdb's copy carries only in-frame clones and drops some. The profile covers under 130,000 clones, with roughly 79% appearing a single time and roughly 9.4% taken by the ten largest. Sequenced material: peripheral blood. Receptor source: a woman aged 70-85 years with acute or convalescent COVID-19. Each CDR3 is given without its conserved first and last residue. The order of the fields is CDR3 protein, J gene, clone size, V gene. Not all rows give a size; the values are once, few, many and, for expanded clones, a class.

CDR3: ASSLFGGQVSNQPQH; J: TRBJ1-5; size: -; V: TRBV27
CDR3: ASSILTADTQY; J: TRBJ2-3; size: -; V: TRBV19
CDR3: ATTRDGNQPQH; J: TRBJ1-5; size: -; V: TRBV28
CDR3: ASSGGDRGLNTEAF; J: TRBJ1-1; size: once; V: TRBV7-8
CDR3: ASSPQDTYGYT; J: TRBJ1-2; size: -; V: TRBV18
CDR3: ASQPTRGGHTQY; J: TRBJ2-3; size: few; V: TRBV6-4
CDR3: ASSVLNYGYT; J: TRBJ1-2; size: -; V: TRBV19
CDR3: ASSPPPGLPSSTDTQY; J: TRBJ2-3; size: -; V: TRBV18
CDR3: ASSPDRVNEKLF; J: TRBJ1-4; size: -; V: TRBV7-9
CDR3: ASSSARASGSSYEQY; J: TRBJ2-7; size: -; V: TRBV7-8
CDR3: ASSGQLGTEAF; J: TRBJ1-1; size: few; V: TRBV10-1
CDR3: ATSLNREGTEAF; J: TRBJ1-1; size: few; V: TRBV7-9
CDR3: ATVGSGGFYNEQF; J: TRBJ2-1; size: -; V: TRBV28
CDR3: ASSPIAGGPQEQY; J: TRBJ2-7; size: -; V: TRBV13
CDR3: ASSSGQGDNQPQH; J: TRBJ1-5; size: -; V: TRBV7-2
CDR3: ASSRGLPHSEQY; J: TRBJ2-7; size: -; V: TRBV7-2
CDR3: ASSLDRGQTYEQY; J: TRBJ2-7; size: -; V: TRBV5-4
CDR3: ASSLKAHSSYEQY; J: TRBJ2-7; size: once; V: TRBV27
CDR3: ASSPRQGNSNTEAF; J: TRBJ1-1; size: -; V: TRBV7-8
CDR3: ASSSLREGYGYT; J: TRBJ1-2; size: -; V: TRBV6-2/TRBV6-3
CDR3: ASSMTGDYGYT; J: TRBJ1-2; size: -; V: TRBV19
CDR3: ASSLDRDYHYEQY; J: TRBJ2-7; size: -; V: TRBV7-9
CDR3: ASSHRGAEQY; J: TRBJ2-7; size: -; V: TRBV11-2
CDR3: ASSPRGPYTGELF; J: TRBJ2-2; size: -; V: TRBV6-6
CDR3: ASSEVPSSGETQY; J: TRBJ2-5; size: -; V: TRBV6-1
CDR3: ASSVGIEGAYQSYEQY; J: TRBJ2-7; size: few; V: TRBV9
CDR3: ASSLRGRAHNEQF; J: TRBJ2-1; size: -; V: TRBV7-2
CDR3: ASSQGTGKTYGYT; J: TRBJ1-2; size: -; V: TRBV3-1/TRBV3-2
CDR3: AISHPWGQPNTEAF; J: TRBJ1-1; size: -; V: TRBV10-3
CDR3: ASSTITGTSGNTIY; J: TRBJ1-3; size: -; V: TRBV7-8
CDR3: ASSPLTGPNEKLF; J: TRBJ1-4; size: once; V: TRBV6-5
CDR3: ASRPQGDEKLF; J: TRBJ1-4; size: -; V: TRBV12-3/TRBV12-4
CDR3: ASIASDPAGVNTEAF; J: TRBJ1-1; size: -; V: TRBV3-1/TRBV3-2
CDR3: ASSRGQGLYEQY; J: TRBJ2-7; size: -; V: TRBV27
CDR3: ASSQTGEASYGYT; J: TRBJ1-2; size: -; V: TRBV6-1